In its sample, the clone carrying this TCR beta chain was seen a few times. Its antigen is unidentified. The CDR3 is made up of 17 amino acids. The germline gives CDR1 SGHTA, CDR2 FQGNSA. V lost 5 bases and J lost 3, with 20 bases in between. Expressed TCRB transcripts were sequenced because the isolated RNA had all been reverse transcribed beforehand. Sequencing used immunoSEQ multiplex PCR; TCRdb keeps in-frame clones, though not all of them. The sample has around 140,000 clones; approximately 10% are singletons. CD4+ naive, central memory, regulatory and stem cell-like memory cells were sorted via CD45RO/CCR7/CD25/CD127/CD95/CD27. The sample originates from a study of beta chain features in type 1 diabetes. Whole-study results and caveats: The study found that naive, central memory and Treg TCRB repertoires appeared more similar in patients than in healthy donors. Among type 1 diabetes patients, VDJ junctions had fewer insertions and more deletions. Any HLA-type effect on TCRB rearrangement remained unresolved here. Patients with Type 1 diabetes showed moderately but significantly shorter TCRB CDR3s in all four CD4+ subsets.

The J gene is TRBJ2-4, the V gene TRBV7-2; D is unresolved. This TCR was recovered from a man aged 30-40 years with type 1 diabetes. The sequenced sample was central memory CD4+ T cells from blood. The CDR3 nucleotides read TGTGCCAGCAGCCGAGACTTCGGGTCCCAAGGCAAAAACATTCAGTACTTC. This translates into CASSRDFGSQGKNIQYF.